This TCR beta chain was observed in a study of naive and memory T cell subsets. Study results and caveats: Expression changes during T cell differentiation may affect RNA-based TCR counts.

V lost 4 bases, J lost 4 bases, and 7 bases stayed unmatched. CDR1 is MNHEY and CDR2 is SMNVEV in the germline V gene (reference sequence). This CDR3 is 16 amino acids long. With respect to this clonotype: The antigen is undetermined.

An equimolar mix of two oligonucleotides served as the beta constant-region primer for TRBC1 and TRBC2. The cDNA 3' end received a ligated single-stranded oligonucleotide carrying the SP2 primer and a 12-nucleotide UMI. TCRdb ran MiXCR on the UMI-ligation and nested PCR reads and lists one entry per CDR3 protein. Here the sample spans 23,000 or so distinct CDR3 sequences, more than 9.5% being singletons. Sequenced: central memory CD8+ T cells from blood. The TCR was taken from a human donor in good health. This chain uses TRBV27 with TRBJ1-4; 9 bases map to TRBD1. The CDR3 loop is CASSSGTGRINEKLFF. The DNA for the CDR3 is TGTGCCAGCAGTTCGGGGACAGGGAGAATTAATGAAAAACTGTTTTTT.